What follows are 14 T cell receptor beta chains derived from one specimen sequenced in a study of T-cell reconstitution after alpha-beta-depleted transplantation in children (dated by TCRdb to 2016 to 2017). Preparation of the library involved PCR. TCRdb names Illumina HiSeq 2500 as the instrument used. Molecular barcoding was employed in the preparation of TCR libraries, with unique molecular identifiers being used to normalize TCRbeta repertoire quantification. TCRdb cleaned the public reads at Q25 with fastp, built clones with MiXCR and kept in-frame beta chains. Identical CDR3 proteins give one entry, which carries the most common genes and DNA. The sample has approximately 120,000 distinct CDR3 sequences on record, roughly 9.7% of them singletons. The ten largest make up around 24% of the sample. In light of the paper, this sample's treatment or condition label describes: allogeneic hematopoietic cell transplantation with graft depleted of TCRalphabeta T cells and CD19 B cells.

The specimen was PBMCs, mostly from graft donor cells, collected 180 days after TCRalphabeta/CD19-depleted stem cell transplant. The receptors here all came from a girl under two years old who had a stem cell transplant for combined immunodeficiency, so the T cells may come from the graft donor.

The chain employs TRBV5-1 and TRBJ2-2; 9 bases align to TRBD2. The V gene end was trimmed by 5 bases and the J gene end by 10 bases; junction bases not matched to a gene: 6. The CDR3 spans 13 residues. Germline loops: CDR1 SGHRS, CDR2 YFSETQ. The CDR3 sequence: CASRRGGREELFF. CDR3 DNA sequence: TGCGCCAGCAGGCGGGGGGGCCGAGAGGAGCTGTTTTTT.

This clonotype was seen only once. The genes are TRBV7-9 and TRBJ2-1; D is tentatively TRBD1 or TRBD2 (5 bases each). Germline V lookup: CDR1 SEHNR, CDR2 FQNEAQ (reference sequence). This CDR3 comprises 15 residues. Trimming took off 5 bases at V and 4 bases at J, with 15 bases between the two ends. CDR3 nucleotides: TGTGCCAGCAGCCCCCGGGACGGACGATACAATGAGCAGTTCTTC. The encoded protein is CASSPRDGRYNEQFF. Full variable domain (outside the CDR3, taken from reference TRBV7-9 and TRBJ2-1): DTGVSQNPRHKITKRGQNVTFRCDPISEHNRLYWYRQTLGQGPEFLTYFQNEAQLEKSRLLSDRFSAERPKGSFSTLEIQRTEQGDSAMYLCASSPRDGRYNEQFFGPGTRLTVL.

This clonotype was counted many times. The chain links TRBV7-3 to TRBJ2-2, with D maybe TRBD2 (7 bases). Germline CDR1 and CDR2: SGHTA and FQGTGA. V shed 0 bases and J shed 7 bases, with 9 bases lying between them. This CDR3 has 14 amino acids. The CDR3 protein is CASSLTGGHGELFF. Written as DNA, the CDR3 is TGTGCCAGCAGCTTAACCGGGGGGCACGGGGAGCTGTTTTTT.

The CDR3 sequence: CASSPRHLSYEQFF. DNA of the CDR3: TGTGCCAGCAGCCCCAGACACCTTAGCTATGAGCAGTTCTTC. The chain recombines TRBV9 with TRBJ2-1; D is uncertain. Germline values: CDR1 SGDLS, CDR2 YYNGEE. V dropped 4 bases and J dropped 8 bases, with 16 bases sitting between them. There are 14 residues in the CDR3.

This clonotype came up many times. The chain employs TRBV12-3 or TRBV12-4 and TRBJ1-1; TRBD1 matches 10 bases. V was pared by 0 bases and J by 1 base, with 8 bases of the junction left unmatched. The CDR3 sequence is 18 residues long. The CDR3 spells CASSLALGTGVQNTEAFF. In DNA form, the CDR3 reads TGTGCCAGCAGTTTAGCGCTAGGGACAGGGGTTCAGAACACTGAAGCTTTCTTT.

This sequence joins TRBV6-5 and TRBJ2-1; the match to TRBD1 covers 9 bases. The CDR3 totals 14 residues. J was trimmed by 9 bases and V by 2 bases; bases with no gene match: 5. Germline V gene data show CDR1 as MNHEY and CDR2 as SVGAGI. DNA of the CDR3: TGTGCCAGCAGTTACACAACAGGGGGCCGTGAGCAGTTCTTC. Translating gives CASSYTTGGREQFF.

The rearrangement joins TRBV12-3 or TRBV12-4 to TRBJ2-5; 13 nucleotides line up with TRBD2. This CDR3 spans 16 amino acids. With V trimmed by 6 bases and J by 6 bases, 10 bases remained unmatched. DNA of the CDR3: TGTGCCAGCAGCGTACTAGCGGGGGGGTGGAGAAAGACCCAGTACTTC. Translated, it gives CASSVLAGGWRKTQYF.

This clonotype showed up many times. This rearrangement joins TRBV20-1 to TRBJ2-2; possibly TRBD2 for D (5 bases). This CDR3 has 17 residues. Germline V gene data show CDR1 as DFQATT and CDR2 as SNEGSKA (reference sequence). V dropped 1 base and J dropped 2 bases, with 17 bases sitting between them. CDR3 amino acids: CSARASVSALNTGELFF. The CDR3 DNA follows: TGCAGTGCTAGAGCCTCCGTTAGCGCCCTCAACACCGGGGAGCTGTTTTTT.

The J gene is TRBJ2-1, the V gene TRBV27, with TRBD2 as a possible D gene (6 bases). The CDR3 totals 16 residues. From germline, CDR1 is MNHEY and CDR2 SMNVEV (reference sequence). Between the trimmed V and J ends, which lost 6 bases and 6 bases, there was a span of 21 bases. CDR3 in amino acids: CASSLRGGTWGNEQFF. The DNA for the CDR3 is TGTGCCAGCAGCCTGAGGGGCGGGACCTGGGGCAATGAGCAGTTCTTC.

CDR3 sequence: CASRSGASTDTQYF. CDR3 sequence (DNA): TGCGCCAGCAGATCAGGGGCTAGCACAGATACGCAGTATTTT. The chain is built from TRBV5-1 and TRBJ2-3, with a tentative D call TRBD1 (6 bases). From germline, CDR1 is SGHRS and CDR2 YFSETQ. The ends were cut back, 5 bases at V and 0 bases at J, with 10 bases in the middle. This CDR3 is 14 amino acids long.

The chain combines TRBV29-1 with TRBJ2-7, with TRBD1 identical over 8 bases. CDR1 and CDR2 from the germline V gene are SQVTM and ANQGSEA. The CDR3 covers 13 residues. J gave up 6 bases and V 7 bases, and 11 bases lay outside the gene matches. The CDR3 is CSASGTGPSEQYF. CDR3 nucleotides: TGCAGCGCATCCGGGACAGGACCTTCCGAGCAGTACTTC.

This clonotype was detected only a few times. V is TRBV5-6 and J is TRBJ2-7; 9 bases fit TRBD2. The CDR3 spans 14 residues. Germline V CDR1 and CDR2: SGHDT, YYEEEE. J gave up 3 bases and V 2 bases, and 3 bases lay outside the gene matches. CDR3 protein: CASSFGTSLYEQYF. The CDR3 bases are TGTGCCAGCAGCTTCGGGACTAGCCTCTACGAGCAGTACTTC.

This rearrangement joins TRBV6-1 to TRBJ2-2; D is undetermined. The CDR3 has 15 amino acids. Germline V gives CDR1 MNHNS, CDR2 SASEGT. V lost 3 bases to trimming and J lost 3 bases, with 11 bases between them. CDR3 region: CASSDPPGYTGELFF. DNA for the CDR3: TGTGCCAGCAGTGACCCCCCGGGTTACACCGGGGAGCTGTTTTTT.

In its sample, this clonotype was seen many times. V and J are TRBV6-2 or TRBV6-3 and TRBJ1-1; D not certain. Per germline, CDR1 MNHEY and CDR2 SVGEGT. The CDR3 extends over 13 amino acids. The germline V and J ends were trimmed by 8 bases and 4 bases, with 14 bases remaining between them. This CDR3 reads CASLRSQFTEAFF. In nucleotides, the CDR3 is TGTGCCAGCCTGAGGAGTCAGTTCACTGAAGCTTTCTTT.